Listed here are 17 T cell receptor beta chains from one sample, sequenced in a study of molecular identifiers for immune sequencing clone quantification. One entry per CDR3 protein results from TCRdb running MiXCR on the PCR reads. This table holds about 320,000 distinct CDR3 sequences, roughly 24% found once. The sequenced sample was naive CD8+ T cells from blood, with Jurkat cell RNA spiked in. Subset denoted: FACS-sorted CD8+CD4-CCR7+CD45RA+ naive T cells. Source of these receptors: a human donor in good health. Some libraries in this study had Jurkat cell RNA spiked in.

This clonotype was counted ten times or more. The chain has TRBV5-6 and TRBJ2-7, with a weak D call TRBD2 (5 bases). The CDR3 extends over 13 amino acids. Trimming removed 0 bases at V and 6 bases at J, with 10 bases between. Germline CDR1 and CDR2: SGHDT and YYEEEE. The CDR3 DNA sequence: TGTGCCAGCAGCTTGGAGGGCACTAGCGAGCAGTACTTC. Its protein product is CASSLEGTSEQYF.

The V and J genes are TRBV4-3 and TRBJ2-7; D possibly corresponds to TRBD1 (5 bases). CDR1 is LGHNA, CDR2 YSLEER, per germline. V lost 1 base to trimming and J lost 3 bases, with 7 bases between them. The CDR3 covers 13 residues. The CDR3 protein is CASSQGQFYEQYF. The CDR3 nucleotides are TGCGCCAGCAGCCAAGGACAGTTCTACGAGCAGTACTTC.

This clonotype was observed at least ten times. This chain joins TRBV4-3 and TRBJ1-1; no clear D gene. The germline CDR1 and CDR2 sequences are LGHNA and YSLEER. Deletions cut 3 bases from V and 6 bases from J, with 29 bases between. The CDR3 totals 19 residues. CDR3 protein: CASSHRVSGGLAAAAEAFF. As DNA, the CDR3 is TGCGCCAGCAGCCACCGAGTGTCGGGAGGGTTGGCGGCAGCTGCTGAAGCTTTCTTT.

This clonotype has a handful of counts. CDR3 sequence reads: CSVSGGYSYEQYF. The CDR3 bases are TGCAGCGTTAGTGGAGGGTATTCCTACGAGCAGTACTTC. V gene TRBV29-1 combines with J gene TRBJ2-7; D is perhaps TRBD2 (6 bases). Germline V lookup: CDR1 SQVTM, CDR2 ANQGSEA. Trimming pared 5 bases from V and 1 base from J, leaving 12 bases between. The CDR3 length is 13 residues.

J is TRBJ1-2 and V is TRBV13; D not resolved. The CDR3 covers 14 residues. Per germline, CDR1 PRHDT and CDR2 FYEKMQ (reference sequence). Trimming stripped 0 bases from V and 8 bases from J, with 13 bases between. Here the CDR3 reads CASSLGSSFQGYTF. CDR3 sequence (DNA): TGTGCCAGCAGCTTAGGCAGCAGTTTTCAGGGCTACACCTTC.

In this sample, this clonotype turned up a few times. The chain carries TRBV6-2 or TRBV6-3 and TRBJ2-5; unclear D gene. The CDR3 consists of 14 residues. V was clipped by 2 bases and J by 0 bases, with 7 bases between them. Germline CDR1 MNHEY, CDR2 SVGEGT. CDR3 amino acids: CASSYETHQETQYF. CDR3 nucleotide sequence: TGTGCCAGCAGTTACGAGACACACCAAGAGACCCAGTACTTC.

Remarks on this clonotype: This may stem from a read error, because a much larger clone lies one nucleotide away. The V and J genes are TRBV20-1 and TRBJ2-7, with D unclear. Germline V gene data show CDR1 as DFQATT and CDR2 as SNEGSKA (reference sequence). This CDR3 has 11 residues. Deletions cut 4 bases from V and 6 bases from J, with 10 bases between. This CDR3 reads CSAKEGCEQYF. The CDR3 bases are TGCAGTGCTAAAGAAGGATGCGAGCAGTACTTC.

On this clonotype: Given the absence of the conserved phenylalanine or tryptophan at the CDR3 end, a read error is likely. CDR3 bases: TGTGCCAGCAGCCTAACTAGCGCAAATGAGCAGTTCCTC. This codes for CASSLTSANEQFL. The chain employs TRBV11-3 and TRBJ2-1, with 7 positions matching TRBD2. Germline V lookup: CDR1 SGHNT, CDR2 YENEEA. The CDR3 contains 13 residues. J lost 7 bases, V lost 5 bases, and 5 bases had no gene match.

Concerning this clonotype itself: This may come from a read error, since a much larger clone is one base off. The chain combines TRBV7-9 with TRBJ2-7; D ambiguous. Trimming took off 3 bases at V and 6 bases at J, with 12 bases between the two ends. The CDR3 has 13 amino acids. Germline V gene lookup returns CDR1 SEHNR and CDR2 FQNEAQ (reference sequence). The CDR3 DNA sequence: TGTGCCAGCAGCTTGGCCCGGTCTCGCGAGCAGTACTTC. It translates to CASSLARSREQYF.

The rearrangement joins TRBV6-5 to TRBJ2-1; 13 bases map to TRBD2. The junction had 11 bases not matched to a gene; V was cut back by 6 bases and J by 9 bases. This CDR3 has 16 residues. Germline V gene lookup returns CDR1 MNHEY and CDR2 SVGAGI. The CDR3 sequence is CASSLGLAGSGSEQFF. The CDR3 region has the DNA TGTGCCAGCAGCTTGGGACTAGCGGGATCGGGAAGTGAGCAGTTCTTC.

The V call is TRBV12-5, the J call TRBJ1-1; D gene unclear. In germline, CDR1 is LGHNT, CDR2 FRNRAP. Trimming cost V 1 base and J 7 bases, with 19 bases left between them. CDR3 length equals 16 residues. The CDR3 spells CASGLASGQSPSEAFF. CDR3 sequence (DNA): TGTGCTAGTGGTTTGGCTTCTGGGCAATCGCCGAGTGAAGCTTTCTTT.

In DNA form, the CDR3 reads TGTGCCAGCAGTTCCCCCGGTGCTTACAATGAGCAGTTCTTC. It codes for CASSSPGAYNEQFF. The chain uses TRBV28 and TRBJ2-1; D call uncertain. The CDR3 length is 14 residues. The V gene lost 4 bases and the J gene lost 4 bases, with 11 bases spanning the gap. Germline CDR1 is MDHEN and CDR2 is SYDVKM.

As concerns this clonotype: This may arise from a read error, as a much more abundant clone is one base away. The DNA for the CDR3 is TGTGCCAGCGGTTTTGAAGTGGGCAGTGAAGACTACGAGCAGTACTTC. Its protein product is CASGFEVGSEDYEQYF. The rearrangement joins TRBV28 to TRBJ2-7; D ambiguous. Germline CDR1 MDHEN, CDR2 SYDVKM. The CDR3 length is 16 residues.

V is TRBV28 and J is TRBJ2-7; D might be TRBD2 (7 bases). V was shortened by 10 bases and J by 2 bases, with 15 bases between the two germline ends. CDR1 is MDHEN and CDR2 is SYDVKM in the germline V gene. The CDR3 runs 13 residues. The CDR3 DNA follows: TGTGCCACCTGGGGAGGGGGTCCCTACGAGCAGTACTTC. Translation: CATWGGGPYEQYF.

This clonotype was found a few times. The genes are TRBV3-1 and TRBJ2-1; either TRBD1 or TRBD2 may fit D (5 bases each). The CDR3 totals 13 residues. V lost 5 bases and J 10 bases, leaving 15 bases between the germline ends. CDR1 and CDR2 (germline): LGHDT, YNNKEL (reference sequence). This CDR3 reads CASSYGTPGEQFF. CDR3 DNA: TGTGCCAGCAGCTACGGGACCCCCGGAGAGCAGTTCTTC.

This clonotype has a handful of counts. The chain uses TRBV19 and TRBJ2-1; the match to TRBD2 covers 10 bases. V lost 3 bases and J lost 4; bases outside the gene matches: 3. This CDR3 is built from 15 residues. Germline lookup yields CDR1 LNHDA and CDR2 SQIVND (reference sequence). The CDR3 loop is CASSMVAGGYNEQFF. CDR3 coding DNA: TGTGCCAGTAGTATGGTAGCGGGGGGTTACAATGAGCAGTTCTTC.

Many counts were recorded for this clonotype. The chain couples TRBV9 to TRBJ2-2; no clear D gene. The ends were cut back, 3 bases at V and 3 bases at J, with 9 bases in the middle. This CDR3 contains 14 residues. Germline values: CDR1 SGDLS, CDR2 YYNGEE. The CDR3 region has the DNA TGTGCCAGCAGCGGGTCTCCGTACACCGGGGAGCTGTTTTTT. It is translated as CASSGSPYTGELFF.